The 25 T cell receptor beta chains below come from one sample, sequenced in a study of T cells in Graves' hyperthyroidism and ophthalmopathy. Researchers amplified the TCR beta CDR3 regions from RNA transcripts. First-round RT-PCR of the TCR CDR3 relied on the HTBI primer set. TCRdb itself ran the multiplex PCR reads through MiXCR, one entry per CDR3 protein. The sample yields under 400,000 distinct CDR3 sequences, approximately 15% seen once. The material sequenced was blood. Receptors were obtained from a man aged 25-45 years with Graves' hyperthyroidism.

At least ten counts were recorded for this clonotype. This chain joins TRBV27 and TRBJ2-7; TRBD2 matches at 11 bases. Per germline, CDR1 MNHEY and CDR2 SMNVEV (reference sequence). The CDR3 loop spans 14 amino acids. The V and J ends lost 7 bases and 4 bases, in that order; junction bases with no gene match: 6. Here the CDR3 DNA reads TGTGCCAGCAAAATAGCGGGAGGGACTTACGAGCAGTACTTC. Protein product: CASKIAGGTYEQYF.

This clonotype was seen a few times. The genes are TRBV15 and TRBJ2-1, with D unclear. The last part of the DNA fits TRBJ2-7 better; the J call may be wrong. The CDR3 has 16 residues. From germline, CDR1 is LNHNV and CDR2 YYDKDF (reference sequence). CDR3 sequence reads: CATSRDRAPSYNEQYF. DNA for the CDR3: TGTGCCACCAGCAGAGATCGGGCTCCTTCCTACAATGAGCAGTACTTC.

This clonotype was counted only a few times. The junction departs from the called germline gene at one end, perhaps through a read error. The J gene is TRBJ2-2, the V gene TRBV12-3 or TRBV12-4; D may be TRBD2 (6 bases). The CDR3 sequence is 14 residues long. CDR3 DNA: TGTGTCAGCAGTTCGGGACTCCCCCGGGGGGAGCTGTTTTTT. Amino acid sequence: CVSSSGLPRGELFF.

This clonotype showed up many times. The chain uses TRBV5-1 and TRBJ2-3; possibly TRBD1 for D (5 bases). V lost 4 bases to trimming and J lost 3 bases, with 12 bases between them. Germline lookup yields CDR1 SGHRS and CDR2 YFSETQ. This CDR3 has 14 residues. The chain's CDR3 is CASSQGALTDTQYF. The CDR3 DNA follows: TGCGCCAGCAGCCAAGGGGCATTAACAGATACGCAGTATTTT.

Concerning this clonotype: Just one base apart from a much larger clone, this may be a read error. CDR3 bases: TGCAGTGCTAGAGGATGGGGGGATCGTAGGGAGCAGTACTTC. It encodes CSARGWGDRREQYF. The chain recombines TRBV20-1 with TRBJ2-7; possible D gene TRBD2, 6 bases. V shed 1 base and J shed 7 bases, with 17 bases lying between them. Germline-derived CDR1 and CDR2 are DFQATT and SNEGSKA (reference sequence). The CDR3 is 14 residues long.

This clonotype was observed at least ten times. The J gene is TRBJ1-1, the V gene TRBV5-1; D not certain. Looked up from germline, CDR1 is SGHRS and CDR2 is YFSETQ. The CDR3 spans 15 residues. Between the trimmed V and J ends, which lost 6 bases and 1 base, there was a span of 16 bases. DNA of the CDR3: TGCGCCAGCACCCATAGGGCAGCCGAGAACACTGAAGCTTTCTTT. Protein sequence: CASTHRAAENTEAFF.

This clonotype was counted many times. J is TRBJ2-3 and V is TRBV10-3; perhaps TRBD2 as D (6 bases). Trimming left V 6 bases short and J 0 bases short, with 16 bases between. Germline V CDR1 and CDR2: ENHRY, SYGVKD. The CDR3 spans 16 residues. CDR3 bases: TGTGCCATCAGCGGGACTTCAGGGTCGAGCACAGATACGCAGTATTTT. Protein: CAISGTSGSSTDTQYF.

This chain connects TRBV6-1 to TRBJ1-6; D unclear. There are 13 residues in the CDR3. Trimming took 8 bases from V and 10 from J, leaving 15 bases between them. CDR1 is MNHNS, CDR2 SASEGT, per germline. CDR3 sequence reads: CASRPDLPSPLHF. CDR3 DNA sequence: TGTGCCAGCCGGCCGGACTTACCATCACCCCTCCACTTT.

This clonotype showed up many times. V usage is TRBV28 and J usage is TRBJ1-2; D possibly corresponds to TRBD1 (6 bases). This CDR3 region has 14 residues. The germline V and J ends were trimmed by 8 bases and 1 base, with 14 bases remaining between them. Germline CDR1 MDHEN, CDR2 SYDVKM. Here the CDR3 reads CASGSPRGNYGYTF. Written as DNA, the CDR3 is TGTGCCAGCGGTAGCCCCAGGGGTAACTATGGCTACACCTTC.

This clonotype was picked up many times. The V and J genes are TRBV2 and TRBJ1-1; 8 bases fit TRBD1. The CDR3 spans 14 residues. V trimming: 6 bases; J trimming: 4 bases; junction bases outside the gene matches: 7. The germline V gene encodes CDR1 SNHLY and CDR2 FYNNEI. CDR3 nucleotides: TGTGCCAGCAGCACGACAGGGGATGGCACTGAAGCTTTCTTT. Amino acid sequence: CASSTTGDGTEAFF.

This clonotype was recorded at least ten times. The rearrangement links TRBV7-6 to TRBJ2-1; 7 nucleotides agree with TRBD2. The CDR3 spans 16 residues. With 3 bases clipped from V and 0 bases from J, the junction kept 5 bases outside the gene matches. CDR1 is SGHVS and CDR2 is FNYEAQ in the germline V gene. The CDR3 nucleotides read TGTGCCAGCAGCTTTAGCGGGCACAGCTCCTACAATGAGCAGTTCTTC. Translation: CASSFSGHSSYNEQFF. Drawing the rest from reference TRBV7-6 and TRBJ2-1, the complete variable domain is GAGVSQSPRYKVTKRGQDVALRCDPISGHVSLYWYRQALGQGPEFLTYFNYEAQQDKSGLPNDRFSAERPEGSISTLTIQRTEQRDSAMYRCASSFSGHSSYNEQFFGPGTRLTVL.

The chain is built from TRBV2 and TRBJ2-3; D is perhaps TRBD1 or TRBD2 (5 bases each). The CDR3 is 13 residues long. Germline CDR1 SNHLY, CDR2 FYNNEI. Trimming took off 5 bases at V and 6 bases at J, with 12 bases between the two ends. CDR3 nucleotides: TGTGCCAGCAGTAGGGACCAGTGGGATACGCAGTATTTT. Amino acids: CASSRDQWDTQYF.

V and J are TRBV11-3 and TRBJ1-6; 10 nucleotides line up with TRBD1. The ends lost 7 bases at V and 8 bases at J; junction bases unmatched: 11. The CDR3 contains 16 residues. The germline V gene encodes CDR1 SGHNT and CDR2 YENEEA. CDR3 sequence: CASTERWGQGYSPLHF. For the CDR3, the DNA is TGTGCCAGCACCGAAAGATGGGGACAGGGGTATTCACCCCTCCACTTT.

The table lists this clonotype with a few counts. The gene calls are TRBV3-1 and TRBJ1-6, with a weak D call TRBD1 (6 bases). V gave up 6 bases and J gave up 7 bases, with 16 bases separating them. Germline lookup yields CDR1 LGHDT and CDR2 YNNKEL (reference sequence). This CDR3 region has 15 residues. For the CDR3, the DNA is TGTGCCAGCAGTCAAAACAGGGAGTTAAATTCACCCCTCCACTTT. Its protein is CASSQNRELNSPLHF. Supplemented by reference TRBV3-1 and TRBJ1-6, the full variable domain reads DTAVSQTPKYLVTQMGNDKSIKCEQNLGHDTMYWYKQDSKKFLKIMFSYNNKELIINETVPNRFSPKSPDKAHLNLHINSLELGDSAVYFCASSQNRELNSPLHFGNGTRLTVT.

This clonotype showed up many times. The J gene is TRBJ2-3, the V gene TRBV5-1, with D unresolved. CDR1 and CDR2 (germline): SGHRS, YFSETQ. This CDR3 region has 15 residues. Between the trimmed V and J ends, which lost 0 bases and 4 bases, there was a span of 12 bases. CDR3 loop: CASSLGTIWADTQYF. The CDR3 DNA follows: TGCGCCAGCAGCTTGGGAACTATATGGGCAGATACGCAGTATTTT.

This clonotype was counted only a few times. This chain joins TRBV5-1 and TRBJ2-1, with 12 nucleotides matching TRBD2. V gave up 4 bases and J gave up 8 bases; unmatched junction bases: 7. The germline V gene encodes CDR1 SGHRS and CDR2 YFSETQ. This CDR3 is built from 15 residues. DNA of the CDR3: TGCGCCAGCAGCCGTGGACTAGCGGGAAACCATGAGCAGTTCTTC. Protein: CASSRGLAGNHEQFF.

This clonotype was counted many times. The chain employs TRBV20-1 and TRBJ2-5; D is uncertain. V was pared by 3 bases and J by 1 base, with 9 bases between. This CDR3 is built from 13 residues. CDR1 and CDR2 (germline): DFQATT, SNEGSKA (reference sequence). The CDR3 DNA follows: TGCAGTGCTAGTAGTTCTAGCCAAGAGACCCAGTACTTC. Its translation is CSASSSSQETQYF.

For this clonotype: At one boundary the junction diverges from the germline segment, which might be a read error. The CDR3 spells CSVEGSYDEQFF. CDR3 coding DNA: TGCAGTGTAGAGGGATCCTACGATGAGCAGTTCTTC. The chain combines TRBV20-1 with TRBJ2-1; D might be TRBD2 (5 bases). Germline CDR1 is DFQATT and CDR2 is SNEGSKA (reference sequence). The CDR3 consists of 12 residues.

This clonotype was counted a few times. The genes are TRBV11-2 and TRBJ1-4, with a tentative D call TRBD1 (5 bases). Germline V gene sequence: CDR1 SGHAT, CDR2 FQNNGV. The CDR3 totals 15 residues. V was shortened by 6 bases and J by 8 bases, with 19 bases between the two germline ends. The CDR3 DNA reads as TGTGCCAGCAGGAAAGACGGGGCCGGTTGGGAAAAACTGTTTTTT. Translation: CASRKDGAGWEKLFF.

This sequence joins TRBV25-1 and TRBJ2-2; D remains unclear. V was shortened by 7 bases and J by 2 bases, with 14 bases between the two germline ends. The germline CDR1 and CDR2 sequences are MGHDK and SYGVNS. This CDR3 is built from 15 residues. CDR3 in amino acids: CASTPGLGNTGELFF. Here the CDR3 DNA reads TGTGCCAGCACCCCGGGTCTCGGCAACACCGGGGAGCTGTTTTTT.

The sample holds a few counts of this clonotype. The chain employs TRBV4-1 and TRBJ2-3; 12 bases match TRBD2. Germline V gives CDR1 MGHRA, CDR2 YSYEKL. The ends lost 0 bases at V and 10 bases at J; junction bases unmatched: 5. The CDR3 spans 15 residues. DNA for the CDR3: TGCGCCAGCAGCCAAGAGACGACTAGCGGGAGTTCGCAGTATTTT. Residues: CASSQETTSGSSQYF.

This clonotype was seen a few times. V is TRBV11-2 and J is TRBJ2-5, with 7 bases matching TRBD2. The germline V gene encodes CDR1 SGHAT and CDR2 FQNNGV. CDR3 length equals 16 residues. V shed 5 bases, J shed 5 bases, and the junction held 14 bases outside the gene matches. The CDR3 nucleotides are TGTGCCAGCAGCCGAAATTATCTAGCGGAATGGGAGACCCAGTACTTC. Protein: CASSRNYLAEWETQYF.

This clonotype has more than one count but fewer than ten. The V call is TRBV29-1, the J call TRBJ2-7, with 8 bases lining up with TRBD1. Germline trimming cut 5 bases from V and 5 bases from J; bases unmatched to any gene: 5. The CDR3 totals 12 residues. In germline, CDR1 is SQVTM, CDR2 ANQGSEA. The CDR3 DNA follows: TGCAGCGTTTCCGGGACAGGAGACGAGCAGTACTTC. Translating gives CSVSGTGDEQYF.

The sample holds many counts of this clonotype. The chain employs TRBV29-1 and TRBJ2-5; TRBD1 is a possible D gene (6 bases). The CDR3 sequence is 15 residues long. Deletions cut 4 bases from V and 0 bases from J, with 15 bases between. The germline CDR1 and CDR2 sequences are SQVTM and ANQGSEA. The CDR3 DNA is TGCAGCGTTGGGATTACAGGGTGGTACCAAGAGACCCAGTACTTC. Its translation: CSVGITGWYQETQYF.

This clonotype occurred many times. DNA of the CDR3: TGCGCCAGCAGCTTAGGGACAGGCGCCCCCTCAACCTACGAGCAGTACTTC. Translating gives CASSLGTGAPSTYEQYF. The J gene is TRBJ2-7, the V gene TRBV5-1; 8 bases agree with TRBD1. With V trimmed by 2 bases and J by 2 bases, 12 bases remained unmatched. CDR1 SGHRS and CDR2 YFSETQ come from the germline V gene. The CDR3 consists of 17 residues.